The following is a TCR beta chain sequence with its context. Its specificity is not known. Sequencing was performed with immunoSEQ multiplex PCR; in TCRdb, only in-frame clones are kept and a portion is missing. The sample has approximately 12,000 clones, roughly 80% seen once; the top ten hold approximately 15%. The sample is drawn from a study of somatic mutations in cytotoxic T cells in rheumatoid arthritis. Germline V gene lookup returns CDR1 ENHRY and CDR2 SYGVKD. The CDR3 extends over 14 amino acids. J was trimmed by 0 bases and V by 10 bases; bases with no gene match: 6. Healthy controls were blood donors with median age 56 years (range roughly 20-75) and around 58% female. Whole-study findings and limits: The study found that the largest CD8+ clone exceeded 20% of CD8+ cells in about an eighth of the roughly 60 patients. Measured CD8+ T-cell clonality, a value compared between rheumatoid arthritis patients and age-matched healthy controls, did not differ significantly. Expanded CD8+ clones had unknown antigen targets.

V gene TRBV10-3 combines with J gene TRBJ2-7; 10 bases are a match to TRBD2. Sequenced: CD8+ T cells sorted from blood. The TCR sequence derives from a woman aged 55-70 years in good health. The CDR3 DNA follows: TGTGCCACCCTGGAGCGGGGGGGCTCCTACGAGCAGTACTTC. Its translation: CATLERGGSYEQYF.